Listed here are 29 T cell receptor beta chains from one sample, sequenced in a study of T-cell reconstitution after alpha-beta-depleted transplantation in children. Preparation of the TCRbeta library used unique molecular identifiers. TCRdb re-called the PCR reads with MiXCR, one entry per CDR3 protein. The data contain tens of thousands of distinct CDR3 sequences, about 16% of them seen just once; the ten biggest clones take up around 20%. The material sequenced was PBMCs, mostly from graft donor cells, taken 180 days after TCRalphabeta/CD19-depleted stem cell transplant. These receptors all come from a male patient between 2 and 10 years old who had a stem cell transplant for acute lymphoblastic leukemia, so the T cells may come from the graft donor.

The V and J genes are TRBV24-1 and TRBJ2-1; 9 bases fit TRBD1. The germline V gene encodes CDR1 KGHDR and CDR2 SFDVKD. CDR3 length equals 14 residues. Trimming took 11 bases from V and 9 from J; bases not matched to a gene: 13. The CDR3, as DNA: TGTGCCAACCATAACCGGGACAGGGTGCGTGAGCAGTTCTTC. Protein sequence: CANHNRDRVREQFF.

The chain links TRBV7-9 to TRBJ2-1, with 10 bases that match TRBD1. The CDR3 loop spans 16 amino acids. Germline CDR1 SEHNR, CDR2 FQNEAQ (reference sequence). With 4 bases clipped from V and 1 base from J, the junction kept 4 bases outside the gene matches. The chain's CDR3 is CASSSRQGASYNEQFF. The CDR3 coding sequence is TGTGCCAGCAGCTCTAGACAGGGGGCATCCTACAATGAGCAGTTCTTC.

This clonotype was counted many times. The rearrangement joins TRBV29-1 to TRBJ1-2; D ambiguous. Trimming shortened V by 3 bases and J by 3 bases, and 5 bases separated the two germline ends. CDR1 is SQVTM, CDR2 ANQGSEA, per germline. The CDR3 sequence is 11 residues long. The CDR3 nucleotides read TGCAGCGTTGAGGCCGACTATGGCTACACCTTC. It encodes CSVEADYGYTF.

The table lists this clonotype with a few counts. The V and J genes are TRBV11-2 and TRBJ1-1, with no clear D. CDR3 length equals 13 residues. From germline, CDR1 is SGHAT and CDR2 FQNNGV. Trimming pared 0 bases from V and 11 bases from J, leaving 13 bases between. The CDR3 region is CASSLDPDSRAFF. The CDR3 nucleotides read TGTGCCAGCAGCTTAGATCCCGATTCGCGGGCTTTCTTT. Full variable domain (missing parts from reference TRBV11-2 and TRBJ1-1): EAGVAQSPRYKIIEKRQSVAFWCNPISGHATLYWYQQILGQGPKLLIQFQNNGVVDDSQLPKDRFSAERLKGVDSTLKIQPAKLEDSAVYLCASSLDPDSRAFFGQGTRLTVV.

DNA of the CDR3: TGTGCCAGCAGTTTATCAGCAGGGGTAAATCAGCCCCAGCATTTT. Translating it yields CASSLSAGVNQPQHF. The chain joins TRBV12-3 or TRBV12-4 to TRBJ1-5, with D perhaps TRBD1 (6 bases). The V end was cut by 2 bases, the J end by 4 bases, with 12 bases between. The CDR3 runs to 15 residues.

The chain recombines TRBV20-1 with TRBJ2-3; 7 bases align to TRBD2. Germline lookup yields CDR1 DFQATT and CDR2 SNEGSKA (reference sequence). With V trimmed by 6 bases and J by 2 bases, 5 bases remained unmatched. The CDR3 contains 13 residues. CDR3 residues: CSAGGYLTDTQYF. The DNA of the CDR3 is TGCAGTGCCGGGGGGTACCTCACAGATACGCAGTATTTT.

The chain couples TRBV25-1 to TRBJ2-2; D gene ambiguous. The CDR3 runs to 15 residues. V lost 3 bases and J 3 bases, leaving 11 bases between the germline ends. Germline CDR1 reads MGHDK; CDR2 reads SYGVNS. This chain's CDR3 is CASSDPDRYTGELFF. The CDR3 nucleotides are TGTGCCAGCAGTGACCCCGACCGATACACCGGGGAGCTGTTTTTT.

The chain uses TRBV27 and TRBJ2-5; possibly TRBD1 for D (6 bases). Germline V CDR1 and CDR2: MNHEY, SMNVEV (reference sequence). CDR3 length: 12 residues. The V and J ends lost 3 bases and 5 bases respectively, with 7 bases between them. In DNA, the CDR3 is TGTGCCAGCAGTTTCGACAGGGAGACCCAGTACTTC. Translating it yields CASSFDRETQYF.

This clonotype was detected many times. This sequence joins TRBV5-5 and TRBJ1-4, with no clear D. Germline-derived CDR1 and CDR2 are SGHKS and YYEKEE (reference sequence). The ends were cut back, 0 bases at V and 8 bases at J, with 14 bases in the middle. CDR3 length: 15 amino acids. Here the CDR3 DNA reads TGTGCCAGCAGCTTGGTGGATGCCGGAGGGGAAAAACTGTTTTTT. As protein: CASSLVDAGGEKLFF.

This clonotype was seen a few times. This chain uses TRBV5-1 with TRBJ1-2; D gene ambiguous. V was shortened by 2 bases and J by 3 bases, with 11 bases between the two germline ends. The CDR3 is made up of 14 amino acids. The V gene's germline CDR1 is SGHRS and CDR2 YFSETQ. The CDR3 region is CASSFNGEHYGYTF. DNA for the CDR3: TGCGCCAGCAGCTTCAACGGGGAACACTATGGCTACACCTTC.

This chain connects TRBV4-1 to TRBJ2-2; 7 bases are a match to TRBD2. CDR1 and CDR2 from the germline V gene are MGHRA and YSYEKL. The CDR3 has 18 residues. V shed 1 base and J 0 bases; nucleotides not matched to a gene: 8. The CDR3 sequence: CASSQVFGGTTNTGELFF. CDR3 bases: TGCGCCAGCAGCCAAGTTTTCGGGGGGACCACGAACACCGGGGAGCTGTTTTTT.

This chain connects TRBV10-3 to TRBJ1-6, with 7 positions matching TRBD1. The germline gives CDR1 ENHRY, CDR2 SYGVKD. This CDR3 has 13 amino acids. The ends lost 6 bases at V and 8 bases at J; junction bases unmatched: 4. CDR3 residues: CAIRDRDDSPLHF. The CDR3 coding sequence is TGTGCCATCAGAGACAGGGACGATTCACCCCTCCACTTT.

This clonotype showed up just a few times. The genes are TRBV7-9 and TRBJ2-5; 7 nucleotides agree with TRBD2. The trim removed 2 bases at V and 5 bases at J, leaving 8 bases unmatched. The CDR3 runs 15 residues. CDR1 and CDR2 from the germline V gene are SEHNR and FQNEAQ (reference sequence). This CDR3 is CASSLSPRRGETQYF. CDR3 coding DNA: TGTGCCAGCAGCTTATCGCCCAGGCGGGGGGAGACCCAGTACTTC.

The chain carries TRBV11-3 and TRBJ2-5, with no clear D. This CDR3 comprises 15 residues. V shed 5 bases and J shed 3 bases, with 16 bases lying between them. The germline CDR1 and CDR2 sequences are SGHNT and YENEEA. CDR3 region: CASSPGPQEEETQYF. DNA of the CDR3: TGTGCCAGCAGCCCTGGACCCCAAGAGGAAGAGACCCAGTACTTC.

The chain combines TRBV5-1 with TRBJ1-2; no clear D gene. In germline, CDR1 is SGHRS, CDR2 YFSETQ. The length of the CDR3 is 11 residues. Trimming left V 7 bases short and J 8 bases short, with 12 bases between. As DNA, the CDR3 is TGCGCCAGCCTCGAAGGCGGGGGCTACACCTTC. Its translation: CASLEGGGYTF. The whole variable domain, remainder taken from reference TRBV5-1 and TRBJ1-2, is KAGVTQTPRYLIKTRGQQVTLSCSPISGHRSVSWYQQTPGQGLQFLFEYFSETQRNKGNFPGRFSGRQFSNSRSEMNVSTLELGDSALYLCASLEGGGYTFGSGTRLTVV.

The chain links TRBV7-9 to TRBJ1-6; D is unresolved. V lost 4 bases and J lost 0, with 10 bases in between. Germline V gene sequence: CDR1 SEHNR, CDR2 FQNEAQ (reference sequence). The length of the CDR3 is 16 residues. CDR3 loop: CASSSDGSSYNSPLHF. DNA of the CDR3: TGTGCCAGCAGCTCGGACGGGAGCTCCTATAATTCACCCCTCCACTTT. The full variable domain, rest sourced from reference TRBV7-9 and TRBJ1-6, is DTGVSQNPRHKITKRGQNVTFRCDPISEHNRLYWYRQTLGQGPEFLTYFQNEAQLEKSRLLSDRFSAERPKGSFSTLEIQRTEQGDSAMYLCASSSDGSSYNSPLHFGNGTRLTVT.

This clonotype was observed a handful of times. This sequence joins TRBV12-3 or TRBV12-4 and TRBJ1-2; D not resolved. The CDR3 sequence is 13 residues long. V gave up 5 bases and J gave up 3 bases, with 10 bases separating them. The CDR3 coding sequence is TGTGCCAGCAGTGGACGGTCCTACTATGGCTACACCTTC. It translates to CASSGRSYYGYTF.

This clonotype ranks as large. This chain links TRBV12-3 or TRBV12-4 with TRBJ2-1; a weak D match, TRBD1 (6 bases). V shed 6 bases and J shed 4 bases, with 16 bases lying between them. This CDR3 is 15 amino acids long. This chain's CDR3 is CASSDRRGAYNEQFF. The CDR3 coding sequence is TGTGCCAGCAGCGATCGCAGGGGCGCTTACAATGAGCAGTTCTTC.

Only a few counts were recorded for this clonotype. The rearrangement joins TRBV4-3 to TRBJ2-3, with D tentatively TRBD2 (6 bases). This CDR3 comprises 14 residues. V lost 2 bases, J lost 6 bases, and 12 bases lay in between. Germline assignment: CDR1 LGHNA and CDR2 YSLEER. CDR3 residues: CASSQLAGRDTQYF. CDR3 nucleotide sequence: TGCGCCAGCAGCCAACTGGCGGGGAGGGATACGCAGTATTTT.

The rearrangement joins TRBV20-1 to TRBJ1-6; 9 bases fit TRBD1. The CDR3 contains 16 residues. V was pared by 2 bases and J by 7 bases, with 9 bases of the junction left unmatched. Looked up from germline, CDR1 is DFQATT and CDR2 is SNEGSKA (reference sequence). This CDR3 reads CSARHGTGSRNSPLHF. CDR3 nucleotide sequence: TGCAGTGCTAGACATGGGACAGGGTCTCGGAATTCACCCCTCCACTTT.

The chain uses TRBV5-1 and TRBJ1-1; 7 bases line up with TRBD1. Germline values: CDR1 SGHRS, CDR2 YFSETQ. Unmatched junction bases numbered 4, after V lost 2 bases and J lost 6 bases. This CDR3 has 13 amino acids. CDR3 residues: CASSFEGTAEAFF. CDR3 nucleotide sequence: TGCGCCAGCAGCTTCGAAGGGACAGCTGAAGCTTTCTTT.

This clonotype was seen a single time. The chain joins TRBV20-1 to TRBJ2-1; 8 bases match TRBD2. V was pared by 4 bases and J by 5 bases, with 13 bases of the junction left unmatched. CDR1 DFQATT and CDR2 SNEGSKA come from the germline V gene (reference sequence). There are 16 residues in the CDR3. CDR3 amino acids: CSAKGTSNPWDNEQFF. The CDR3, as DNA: TGCAGTGCTAAGGGGACTAGTAACCCATGGGACAATGAGCAGTTCTTC.

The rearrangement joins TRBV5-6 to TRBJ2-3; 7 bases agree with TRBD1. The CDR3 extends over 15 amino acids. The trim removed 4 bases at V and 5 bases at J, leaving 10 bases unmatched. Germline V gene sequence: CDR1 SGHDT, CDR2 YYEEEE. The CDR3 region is CASSPGQTAGDTQYF. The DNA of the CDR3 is TGTGCCAGCAGCCCGGGACAGACGGCGGGAGATACGCAGTATTTT.

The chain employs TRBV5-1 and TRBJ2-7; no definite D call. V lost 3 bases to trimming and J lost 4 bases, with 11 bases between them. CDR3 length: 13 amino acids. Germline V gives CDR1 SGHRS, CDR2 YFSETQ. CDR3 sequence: CASSSTGLYEQYF. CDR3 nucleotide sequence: TGCGCCAGCAGCTCGACGGGCCTTTACGAGCAGTACTTC.

The CDR3 DNA follows: TGTGCCAGCATCAGACCGGGACAGAGGATCTACGAGCAGTACTTC. As protein: CASIRPGQRIYEQYF. This chain connects TRBV6-1 to TRBJ2-7, with 7 bases aligning to TRBD1. Per the germline V gene, CDR1 is MNHNS and CDR2 is SASEGT. This CDR3 contains 15 residues. V lost 7 bases to trimming and J lost 3 bases; unmatched junction nucleotides: 12.

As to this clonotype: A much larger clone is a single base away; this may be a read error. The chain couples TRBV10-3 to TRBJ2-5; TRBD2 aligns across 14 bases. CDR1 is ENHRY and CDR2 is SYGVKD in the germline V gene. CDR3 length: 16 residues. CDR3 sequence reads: CAISETSGGARETQNF. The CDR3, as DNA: TGTGCCATCAGCGAGACTAGCGGGGGGGCCCGGGAGACCCAGAACTTC.

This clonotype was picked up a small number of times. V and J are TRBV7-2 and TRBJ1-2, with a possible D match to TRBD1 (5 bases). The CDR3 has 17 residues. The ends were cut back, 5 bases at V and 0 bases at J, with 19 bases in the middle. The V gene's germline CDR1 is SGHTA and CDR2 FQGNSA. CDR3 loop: CASSPRGSPGTNYGYTF. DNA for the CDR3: TGTGCCAGCAGCCCTAGAGGGTCCCCAGGGACTAACTATGGCTACACCTTC.

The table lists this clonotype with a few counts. In nucleotides, the CDR3 is TGTGCCAGCAGCCCTAAGGGAAACACCATATATTTT. It translates to CASSPKGNTIYF. The chain employs TRBV7-9 and TRBJ1-3, with D unclear. The CDR3 runs 12 residues. V shed 5 bases and J shed 4 bases, with 6 bases lying between them. Germline V gene sequence: CDR1 SEHNR, CDR2 FQNEAQ (reference sequence). Full variable domain (remainder filled in from reference TRBV7-9 and TRBJ1-3): DTGVSQNPRHKITKRGQNVTFRCDPISEHNRLYWYRQTLGQGPEFLTYFQNEAQLEKSRLLSDRFSAERPKGSFSTLEIQRTEQGDSAMYLCASSPKGNTIYFGEGSWLTVV.

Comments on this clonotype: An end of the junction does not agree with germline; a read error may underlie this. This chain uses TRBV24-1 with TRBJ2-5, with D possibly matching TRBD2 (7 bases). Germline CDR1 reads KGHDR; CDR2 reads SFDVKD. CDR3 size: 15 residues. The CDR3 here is CATSGIWGGQETQSF. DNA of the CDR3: TGTGCCACCAGCGGCATATGGGGGGGCCAAGAGACCCAGTCCTTC.